This T cell receptor beta chain was identified during a study of T cells in Graves' hyperthyroidism and ophthalmopathy. Study conclusions and caveats: Blood samples included most of the expanded thyroid clonotypes exceeding 0.001.

The germline CDR1 and CDR2 sequences are SEHNR and FQNEAQ (reference sequence). This CDR3 comprises 18 residues. Trimming pared 5 bases from V and 3 bases from J, leaving 26 bases between. This clonotype came up a few times. Its specificity is unknown. Amplified regions were TCR beta CDR3 sequences from RNA transcripts. First-round RT-PCR of the TCR CDR3 relied on the HTBI primer set. TCRdb re-derived calls from the multiplex PCR reads in MiXCR, one entry per CDR3 protein. The sample lists roughly 500,000 distinct CDR3 sequences, 46% occurring once. Sequencing used peripheral blood or thyroid tissue (not recorded which). The chain combines TRBV7-9 with TRBJ2-7, with TRBD2 as a possible D gene (5 bases). The sequence was collected from an adult woman with Graves' disease, either hyperthyroidism or ophthalmopathy (not recorded which). The chain's CDR3 is CASSRGGVGVGFFYEQYF. In nucleotides, the CDR3 is TGTGCCAGCAGCCGAGGAGGCGTGGGAGTGGGATTTTTCTACGAGCAGTACTTC.